Listed below are T cell receptor beta chains from one sample, sequenced in a study of cytomegalovirus exposure and HLA in healthy donors. The method was immunoSEQ multiplex PCR; TCRdb's version includes in-frame clones alone and lacks a portion of them. The top ten hold approximately 2.1% of the sample, which has hundreds of thousands of clones, about 66% seen once. Sample: PBMCs. These receptors were collected from a female donor in good health and CMV-seronegative. CDR3s include the opening cysteine and the closing phenylalanine or tryptophan. Some rows mark clone size as missing; the rest say once, few, many or name a class of expanded clone.

TRBJ1-1 | once | TRBV7-9 | CSSSLFSENTEAFF
TRBJ1-2 | - | TRBV5-6 | CASSLRGAQIYGYTF
TRBJ2-3 | - | TRBV28 | CASSLWTSGSRSHTDTQYF
TRBJ2-7 | - | TRBV2 | CASSGTGFSYEQYF
TRBJ2-1 | - | TRBV30 | CAWSVRRGNEQFF
TRBJ2-7 | few | TRBV28 | CASSLSGTSRYEQYF
TRBJ2-7 | - | TRBV27 | CASRDRPTYEQYF
TRBJ1-1 | - | TRBV29-1 | CSVRQGNTEAFF
TRBJ2-3 | once | TRBV29-1 | CSVEGGRDTDTQYF
TRBJ1-5 | - | TRBV9 | CASSVDMRSNQPQHF
TRBJ1-5 | - | TRBV28 | CASSLRLRRESQPQHF
TRBJ2-7 | - | TRBV4-1 | CASSPSGRYEQYF